The rows below give T cell receptor beta chains drawn from one sample of a study of T cells in severe cutaneous drug reactions. TCRdb reanalyzed the multiplex PCR reads, giving one entry per CDR3 protein sequence and no DNA. Listed are tens of thousands of distinct CDR3 sequences; 7.5% falls within the top ten. The sample consisted of PBMCs. The receptors come from a human donor with toxic epidermal necrolysis, a severe cutaneous drug reaction. CDR3s include the opening cysteine and the closing phenylalanine or tryptophan.

V: TRBV28
J: TRBJ2-1
CDR3: CASSFRISREQFF

V: TRBV19
J: TRBJ2-7
CDR3: CAPTGVPYEQYF

V: TRBV27
J: TRBJ2-1
CDR3: CASSLGYGAGPYNEQFF

V: TRBV10-3
J: TRBJ2-1
CDR3: CAIKEGISYNEQFF

V: TRBV24-1
J: TRBJ1-5
CDR3: CATSDRSDISNQPQHF

V: TRBV5-6
J: TRBJ2-7
CDR3: CASSPKKPYEQYF

V: TRBV20-1
J: TRBJ1-5
CDR3: CSARKGLGQPQHF

V: TRBV25-1
J: TRBJ2-3
CDR3: CASSVAVVGADTQYF

V: TRBV11-2
J: TRBJ1-1
CDR3: CASSKHEVTEAFF

V: TRBV27
J: TRBJ2-1
CDR3: CASSRQGGEQFF

V: TRBV28
J: TRBJ2-5
CDR3: CASRPGLANLETQYF

V: TRBV20-1
J: TRBJ1-2
CDR3: CSALKSSGPLGGYTF

V: TRBV9
J: TRBJ2-1
CDR3: CASSVVDAYNEQFF

V: TRBV20-1
J: TRBJ2-7
CDR3: CSARDPEIEIEQYF

V: TRBV6-2/TRBV6-3
J: TRBJ2-1
CDR3: CASSYSRRGSYNEQFF

V: TRBV29-1
J: TRBJ2-1
CDR3: CSVEPPGTSGRNGYNEQFF

V: TRBV9
J: TRBJ2-7
CDR3: CASSVEAGGTYEQYF

V: TRBV20-1
J: TRBJ1-1
CDR3: CSATFTGGVRDEAFF

V: TRBV6-5
J: TRBJ1-2
CDR3: CASSPGRHGYTF

V: TRBV4-1
J: TRBJ2-7
CDR3: CASSQELAGTYEQYF

V: TRBV5-6
J: TRBJ2-7
CDR3: CASSPRQGTYEQYF